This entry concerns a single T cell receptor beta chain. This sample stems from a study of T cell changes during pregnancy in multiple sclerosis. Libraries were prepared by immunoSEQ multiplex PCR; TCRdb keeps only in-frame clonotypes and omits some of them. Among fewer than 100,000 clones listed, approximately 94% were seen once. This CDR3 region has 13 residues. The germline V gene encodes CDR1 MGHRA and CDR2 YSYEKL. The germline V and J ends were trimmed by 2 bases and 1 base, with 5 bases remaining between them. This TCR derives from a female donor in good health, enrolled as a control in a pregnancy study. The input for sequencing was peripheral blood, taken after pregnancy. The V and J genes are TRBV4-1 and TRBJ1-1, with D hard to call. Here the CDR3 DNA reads TGCGCCAGCAGCCAATTCGGGAACACTGAAGCTTTCTTT. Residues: CASSQFGNTEAFF.